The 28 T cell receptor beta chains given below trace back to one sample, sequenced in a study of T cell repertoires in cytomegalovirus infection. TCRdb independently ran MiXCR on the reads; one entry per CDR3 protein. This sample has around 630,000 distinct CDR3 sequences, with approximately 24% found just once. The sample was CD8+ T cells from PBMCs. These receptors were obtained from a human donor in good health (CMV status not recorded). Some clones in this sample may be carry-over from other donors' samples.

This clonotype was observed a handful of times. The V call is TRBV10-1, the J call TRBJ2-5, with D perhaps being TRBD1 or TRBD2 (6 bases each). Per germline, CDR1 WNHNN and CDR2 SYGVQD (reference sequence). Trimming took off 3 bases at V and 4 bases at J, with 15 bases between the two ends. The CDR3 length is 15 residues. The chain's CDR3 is CASSDYRDSRETQYF. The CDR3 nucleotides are TGCGCCAGCAGTGACTACAGGGACTCAAGAGAGACCCAGTACTTC.

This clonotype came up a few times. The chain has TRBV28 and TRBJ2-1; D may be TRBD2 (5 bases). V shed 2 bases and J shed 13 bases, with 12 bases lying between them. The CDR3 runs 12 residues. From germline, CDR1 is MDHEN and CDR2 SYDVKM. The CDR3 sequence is CASSLLDSTQFF. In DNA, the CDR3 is TGTGCCAGCAGTTTACTGGACTCAACTCAGTTCTTC.

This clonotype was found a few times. CDR3 amino acids: CASSLDEGRAGYTF. In nucleotides, the CDR3 is TGCGCCAGCAGCTTGGACGAGGGAAGGGCTGGCTACACCTTC. The V call is TRBV5-1, the J call TRBJ1-2; D unresolved. Trimming pared 0 bases from V and 7 bases from J, leaving 13 bases between. Germline V CDR1 and CDR2: SGHRS, YFSETQ. The CDR3 totals 14 residues.

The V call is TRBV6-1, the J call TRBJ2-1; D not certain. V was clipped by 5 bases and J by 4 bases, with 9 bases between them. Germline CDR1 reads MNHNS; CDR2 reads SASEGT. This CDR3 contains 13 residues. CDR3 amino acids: CASSSRPYNEQFF. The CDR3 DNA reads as TGTGCCAGCAGTTCGCGACCATACAATGAGCAGTTCTTC.

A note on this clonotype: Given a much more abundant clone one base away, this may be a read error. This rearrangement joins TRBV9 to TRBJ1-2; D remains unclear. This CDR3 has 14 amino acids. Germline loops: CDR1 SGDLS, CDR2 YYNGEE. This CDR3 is CASGVGRQVYGYTF. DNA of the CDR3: TGTGCCAGCGGCGTAGGGCGCCAGGTCTATGGCTACACCTTC.

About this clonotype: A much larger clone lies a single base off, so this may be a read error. CDR3 region: CASSSPGHGIFDTQYF. In DNA form, the CDR3 reads TGTGCCAGCAGCTCCCCGGGACATGGTATCTTCGATACGCAGTATTTT. V and J are TRBV7-6 and TRBJ2-3, with D maybe TRBD1 (6 bases). The CDR3 is 16 residues long. Trimming shortened V by 4 bases and J by 6 bases, and 20 bases separated the two germline ends. Looked up from germline, CDR1 is SGHVS and CDR2 is FNYEAQ.

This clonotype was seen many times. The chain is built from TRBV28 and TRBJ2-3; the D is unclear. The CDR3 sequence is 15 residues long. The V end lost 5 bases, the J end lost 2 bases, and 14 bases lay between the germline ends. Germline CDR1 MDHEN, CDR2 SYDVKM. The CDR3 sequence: CASSPMDSTTDTQYF. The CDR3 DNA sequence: TGTGCCAGCAGTCCAATGGATTCAACCACAGATACGCAGTATTTT.

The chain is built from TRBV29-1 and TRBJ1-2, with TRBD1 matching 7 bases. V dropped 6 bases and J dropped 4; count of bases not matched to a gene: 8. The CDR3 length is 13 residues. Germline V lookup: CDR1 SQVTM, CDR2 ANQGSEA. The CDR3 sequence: CSVKGTASYGYTF. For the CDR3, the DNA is TGCAGCGTCAAGGGGACAGCGAGCTATGGCTACACCTTC.

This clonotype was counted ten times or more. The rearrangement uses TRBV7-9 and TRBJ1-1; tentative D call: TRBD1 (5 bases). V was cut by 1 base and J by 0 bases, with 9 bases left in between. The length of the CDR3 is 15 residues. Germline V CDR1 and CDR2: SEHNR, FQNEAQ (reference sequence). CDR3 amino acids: CASSLVVGVNTEAFF. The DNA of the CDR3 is TGTGCCAGCAGCTTAGTGGTAGGGGTGAACACTGAAGCTTTCTTT.

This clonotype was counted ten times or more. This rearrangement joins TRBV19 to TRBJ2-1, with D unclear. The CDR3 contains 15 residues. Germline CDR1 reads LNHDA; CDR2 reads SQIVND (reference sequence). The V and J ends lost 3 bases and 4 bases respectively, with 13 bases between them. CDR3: CASSILGPPYNEQFF. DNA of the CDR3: TGTGCCAGTAGTATTCTCGGTCCTCCTTACAATGAGCAGTTCTTC.

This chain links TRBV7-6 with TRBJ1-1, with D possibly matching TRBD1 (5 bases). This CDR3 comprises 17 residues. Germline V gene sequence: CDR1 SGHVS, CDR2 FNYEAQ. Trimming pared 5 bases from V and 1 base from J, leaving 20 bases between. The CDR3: CASSENLRGAGNTEAFF. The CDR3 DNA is TGTGCCAGCAGCGAAAACCTTAGAGGGGCTGGGAACACTGAAGCTTTCTTT.

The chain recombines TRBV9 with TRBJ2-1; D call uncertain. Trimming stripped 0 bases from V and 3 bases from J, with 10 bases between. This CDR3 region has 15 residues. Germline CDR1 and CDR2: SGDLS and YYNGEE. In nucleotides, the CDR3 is TGTGCCAGCAGCGTAGCTGCGTCCAGCTACAATGAGCAGTTCTTC. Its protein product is CASSVAASSYNEQFF.

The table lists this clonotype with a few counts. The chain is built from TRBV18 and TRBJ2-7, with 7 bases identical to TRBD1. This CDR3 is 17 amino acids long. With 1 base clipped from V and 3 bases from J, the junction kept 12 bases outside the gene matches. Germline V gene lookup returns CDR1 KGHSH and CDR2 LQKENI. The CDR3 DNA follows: TGTGCCAGCTCACCACAGGGGGCGTTTGGTTTAGTCTACGAGCAGTACGTC. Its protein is CASSPQGAFGLVYEQYV.

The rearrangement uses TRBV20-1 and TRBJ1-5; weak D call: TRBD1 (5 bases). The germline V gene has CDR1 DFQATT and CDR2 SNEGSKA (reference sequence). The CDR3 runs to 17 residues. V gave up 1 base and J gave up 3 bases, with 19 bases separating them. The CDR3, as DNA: TGCAGTGCTAGAGTTAGTGTACAGGTCAGAGTCAATCAGCCCCAGCATTTT. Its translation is CSARVSVQVRVNQPQHF.

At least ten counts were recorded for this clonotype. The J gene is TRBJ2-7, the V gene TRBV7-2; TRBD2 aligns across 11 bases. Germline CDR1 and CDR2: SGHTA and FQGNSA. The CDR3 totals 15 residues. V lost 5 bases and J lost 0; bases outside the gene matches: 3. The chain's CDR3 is CASSAGLAASYEQYV. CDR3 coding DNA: TGTGCCAGCAGCGCGGGACTAGCGGCCTCCTACGAGCAGTACGTC.

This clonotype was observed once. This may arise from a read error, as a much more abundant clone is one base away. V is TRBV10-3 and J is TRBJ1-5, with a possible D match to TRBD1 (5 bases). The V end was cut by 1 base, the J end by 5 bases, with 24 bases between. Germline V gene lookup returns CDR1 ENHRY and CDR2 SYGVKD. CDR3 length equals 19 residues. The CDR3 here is CAISEFESLGTDFYQPQHF. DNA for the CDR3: TGTGCCATCAGTGAGTTCGAATCTTTAGGGACGGACTTCTATCAGCCCCAGCATTTT.

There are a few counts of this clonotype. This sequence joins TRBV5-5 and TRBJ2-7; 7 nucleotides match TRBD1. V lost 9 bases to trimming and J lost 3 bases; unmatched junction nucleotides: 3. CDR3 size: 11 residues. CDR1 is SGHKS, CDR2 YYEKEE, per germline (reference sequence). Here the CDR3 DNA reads TGTGCCACCCAGGGGGACTACGAGCAGTACTTC. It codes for CATQGDYEQYF.

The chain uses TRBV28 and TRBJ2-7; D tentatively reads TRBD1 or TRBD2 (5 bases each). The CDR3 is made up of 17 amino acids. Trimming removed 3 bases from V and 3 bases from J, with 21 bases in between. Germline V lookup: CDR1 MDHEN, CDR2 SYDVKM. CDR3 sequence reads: CASSFSRDVRSHYEQYV. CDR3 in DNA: TGTGCCAGCAGTTTCTCGAGGGACGTAAGGAGTCACTACGAGCAGTACGTC.

DNA of the CDR3: TGTGCCAGCAGCTTAGATCCAGCTAGCACAGATACGCAGTATTTT. Protein sequence: CASSLDPASTDTQYF. The chain carries TRBV13 and TRBJ2-3; D gene uncertain. Germline V gives CDR1 PRHDT, CDR2 FYEKMQ (reference sequence). Trimming took 1 base from V and 0 from J, leaving 8 bases between them. This CDR3 contains 15 residues.

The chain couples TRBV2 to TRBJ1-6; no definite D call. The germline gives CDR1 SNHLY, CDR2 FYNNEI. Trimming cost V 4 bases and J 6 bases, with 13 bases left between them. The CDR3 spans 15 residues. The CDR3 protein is CASSGVQRINSPLHF. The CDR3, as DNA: TGTGCCAGCAGTGGGGTACAGAGGATTAATTCACCCCTCCACTTT.

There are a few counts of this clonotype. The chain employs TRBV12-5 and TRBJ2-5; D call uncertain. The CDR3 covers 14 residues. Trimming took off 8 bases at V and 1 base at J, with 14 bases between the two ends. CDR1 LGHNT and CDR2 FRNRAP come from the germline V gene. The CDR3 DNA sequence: TGTGCTAGTCGGCCGGACGGTTCCCAAGAGACCCAGTACTTC. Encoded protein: CASRPDGSQETQYF.

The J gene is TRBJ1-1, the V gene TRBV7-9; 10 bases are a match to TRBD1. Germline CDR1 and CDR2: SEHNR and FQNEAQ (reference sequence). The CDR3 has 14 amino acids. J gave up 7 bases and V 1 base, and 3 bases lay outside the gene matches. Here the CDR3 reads CASSLGQGAGEAFF. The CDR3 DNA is TGTGCCAGCAGCTTAGGACAGGGGGCTGGTGAAGCTTTCTTT.

CDR3 sequence: CASRRPASGGDNEQFF. The CDR3 DNA follows: TGTGCCAGCAGACGCCCGGCTAGCGGGGGGGACAATGAGCAGTTCTTC. This sequence joins TRBV6-6 and TRBJ2-1; TRBD2 matches at 12 bases. This CDR3 region has 16 residues. The germline gives CDR1 MNHNY, CDR2 SVGAGI (reference sequence). Unmatched junction bases numbered 8, after V lost 6 bases and J lost 5 bases.

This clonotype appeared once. DNA of the CDR3: TGCAGCGGCGACTGGGGGAGGTCAGATACGCAGTATTTT. This translates into CSGDWGRSDTQYF. This sequence joins TRBV29-1 and TRBJ2-3; maybe TRBD2 (6 bases). The V end was cut by 7 bases, the J end by 4 bases, with 15 bases between. The CDR3 contains 13 residues. Germline CDR1 and CDR2: SQVTM and ANQGSEA.

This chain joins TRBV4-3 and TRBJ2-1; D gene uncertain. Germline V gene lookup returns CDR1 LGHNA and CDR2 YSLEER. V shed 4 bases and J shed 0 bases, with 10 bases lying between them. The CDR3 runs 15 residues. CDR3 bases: TGCGCCAGCAGCCCACAGTTGAACTCCTACAATGAGCAGTTCTTC. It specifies CASSPQLNSYNEQFF.

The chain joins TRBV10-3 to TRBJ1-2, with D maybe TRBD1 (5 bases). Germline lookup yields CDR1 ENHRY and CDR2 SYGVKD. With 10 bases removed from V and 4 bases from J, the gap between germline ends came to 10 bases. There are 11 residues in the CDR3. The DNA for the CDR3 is TGTGCCACTGGACACGGCTATGGCTACACCTTC. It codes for CATGHGYGYTF.

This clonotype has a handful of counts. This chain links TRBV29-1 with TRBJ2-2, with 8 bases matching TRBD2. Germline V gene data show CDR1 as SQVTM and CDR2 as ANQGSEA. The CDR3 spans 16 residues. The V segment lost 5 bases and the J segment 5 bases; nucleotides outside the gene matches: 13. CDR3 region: CSVTFLAGGRTGELFF. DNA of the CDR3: TGCAGCGTTACCTTTCTCGCGGGGGGTCGGACCGGGGAGCTGTTTTTT.

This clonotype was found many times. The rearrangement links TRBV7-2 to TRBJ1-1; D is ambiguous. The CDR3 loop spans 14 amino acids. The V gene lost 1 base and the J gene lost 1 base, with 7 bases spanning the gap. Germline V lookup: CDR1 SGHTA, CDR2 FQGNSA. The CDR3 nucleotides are TGTGCCAGCAGCTTAGTAGAGGGGAACACTGAAGCTTTCTTT. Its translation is CASSLVEGNTEAFF.